Below, one T cell receptor beta chain is given with its context. This record comes from a study of blood T cell repertoires in COVID-19. Across the whole study: The origin of the acute and convalescent COVID-19 samples was the United States, Italy and Spain. T cells, B-cell-depleted T cells, or PBMCs provided the cDNA or gDNA that served as material.

CDR3 length equals 19 residues. Per the germline V gene, CDR1 is KGHDR and CDR2 is SFDVKD. Trimming took 1 base from V and 5 from J; bases not matched to a gene: 6. Per the original data handling: Nucleated cell counts were estimated from reference gene primer amplification. The protocol was immunoSEQ multiplex PCR, while the TCRdb copy is restricted to in-frame clones and leaves out a portion. Clonal size and the V and J genes are those of that table, whereas D and trimming came from the DNA. The sample holds tens of thousands of clones, 76% seen once. J is TRBJ2-2 and V is TRBV24-1; 16 nucleotides line up with TRBD2. The sequenced sample consisted of peripheral blood. This receptor was taken from a woman aged 45-59 years with active or convalescent COVID-19. The CDR3 is CATSDLPGTSGRVTGELFF. The CDR3 bases are TGTGCCACCAGTGATTTACCCGGGACTAGCGGGAGGGTAACCGGGGAGCTGTTTTTT.